Presented here are 2 T cell receptor beta chains from one specimen sequenced in a study of blood T cell repertoires in COVID-19. The table came from immunoSEQ multiplex PCR; TCRdb's copy has only in-frame clones and leaves some out. The sample has some 300,000 clones, around 90% seen once. Sequences were obtained from PBMCs or T cells enriched from blood (not recorded which). These receptors were obtained from a young woman with acute COVID-19.

The chain joins TRBV28 to TRBJ2-1; D possibly corresponds to TRBD1 (5 bases). CDR1 is MDHEN, CDR2 SYDVKM, per germline. Trimming took 2 bases from V and 15 from J, leaving 14 bases between them. CDR3 length: 12 residues. CDR3 protein: CASSLVGVQVFF. Written as DNA, the CDR3 is TGTGCCAGCAGTTTAGTGGGCGTACAGGTGTTCTTC.

This clone was recorded a few times. V usage is TRBV29-1 and J usage is TRBJ2-1; perhaps TRBD1 as D (6 bases). The germline gives CDR1 SQVTM, CDR2 ANQGSEA. V lost 4 bases to trimming and J lost 9 bases, with 16 bases between them. The CDR3 extends over 13 amino acids. As DNA, the CDR3 is TGCAGCGTTGCCAGGGGCCCCTCCGGTGAGCAGTTCTTC. It yields the protein CSVARGPSGEQFF.